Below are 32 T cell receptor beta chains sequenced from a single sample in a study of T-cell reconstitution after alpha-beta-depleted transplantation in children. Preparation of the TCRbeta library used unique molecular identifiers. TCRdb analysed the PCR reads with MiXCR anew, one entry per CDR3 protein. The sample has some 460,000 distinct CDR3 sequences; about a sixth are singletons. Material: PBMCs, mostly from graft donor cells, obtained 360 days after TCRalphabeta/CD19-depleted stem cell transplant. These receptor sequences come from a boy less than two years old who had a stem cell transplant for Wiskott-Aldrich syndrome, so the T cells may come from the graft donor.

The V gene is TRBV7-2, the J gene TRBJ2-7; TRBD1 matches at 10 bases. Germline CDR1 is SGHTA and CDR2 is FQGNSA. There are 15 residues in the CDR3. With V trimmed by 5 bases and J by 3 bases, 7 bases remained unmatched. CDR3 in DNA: TGTGCCAGCAGCCGACGGGACAGGGGAATCTACGAGCAGTACTTC. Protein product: CASSRRDRGIYEQYF.

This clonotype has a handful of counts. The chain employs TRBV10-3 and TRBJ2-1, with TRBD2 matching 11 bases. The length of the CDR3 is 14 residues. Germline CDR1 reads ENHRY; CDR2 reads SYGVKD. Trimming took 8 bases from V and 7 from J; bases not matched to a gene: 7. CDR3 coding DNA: TGTGCCATCTTTAGCGGGAGGGCCGGAAATGAGCAGTTCTTC. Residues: CAIFSGRAGNEQFF.

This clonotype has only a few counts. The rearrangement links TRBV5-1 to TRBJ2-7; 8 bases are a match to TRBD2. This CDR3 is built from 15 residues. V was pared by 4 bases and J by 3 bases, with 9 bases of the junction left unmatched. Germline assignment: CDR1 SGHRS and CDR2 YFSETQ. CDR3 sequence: CASSPGGQAIYEQYF. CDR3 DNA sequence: TGCGCCAGCAGCCCGGGGGGGCAAGCCATCTACGAGCAGTACTTC.

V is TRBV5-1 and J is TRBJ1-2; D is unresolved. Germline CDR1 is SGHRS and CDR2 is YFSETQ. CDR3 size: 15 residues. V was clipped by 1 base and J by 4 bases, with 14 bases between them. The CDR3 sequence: CASSLIGDQLYGYTF. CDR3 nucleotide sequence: TGCGCCAGCAGCTTGATCGGGGATCAGCTCTATGGCTACACCTTC.

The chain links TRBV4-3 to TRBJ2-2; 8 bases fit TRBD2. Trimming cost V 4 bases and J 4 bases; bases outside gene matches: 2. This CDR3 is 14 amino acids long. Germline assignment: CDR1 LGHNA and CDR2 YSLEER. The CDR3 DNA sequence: TGCGCCAGCAGCCGGACTAGCAGCACCGGGGAGCTGTTTTTT. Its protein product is CASSRTSSTGELFF.

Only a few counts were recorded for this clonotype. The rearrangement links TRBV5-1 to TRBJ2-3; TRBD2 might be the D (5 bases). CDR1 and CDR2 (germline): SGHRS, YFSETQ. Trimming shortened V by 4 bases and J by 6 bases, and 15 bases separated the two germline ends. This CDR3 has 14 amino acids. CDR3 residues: CASSLGVGSDTQYF. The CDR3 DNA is TGCGCCAGCAGCCTCGGTGTGGGGAGCGATACGCAGTATTTT.

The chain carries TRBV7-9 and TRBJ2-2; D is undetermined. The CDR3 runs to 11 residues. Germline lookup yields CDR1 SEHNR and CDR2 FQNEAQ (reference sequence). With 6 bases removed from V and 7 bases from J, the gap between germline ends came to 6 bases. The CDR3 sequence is CASRRFGELFF. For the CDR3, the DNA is TGTGCCAGCAGACGTTTCGGGGAGCTGTTTTTT.

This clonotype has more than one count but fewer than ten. CDR3 residues: CASSERQGRMSGELFF. In DNA, the CDR3 is TGCGCCAGCAGTGAGCGACAGGGGCGGATGTCCGGGGAGCTGTTTTTT. V gene TRBV10-1 combines with J gene TRBJ2-2; 8 bases fit TRBD1. Germline lookup yields CDR1 WNHNN and CDR2 SYGVQD (reference sequence). The CDR3 runs to 16 residues. Trimming removed 2 bases from V and 6 bases from J; junction bases left unmatched: 8.

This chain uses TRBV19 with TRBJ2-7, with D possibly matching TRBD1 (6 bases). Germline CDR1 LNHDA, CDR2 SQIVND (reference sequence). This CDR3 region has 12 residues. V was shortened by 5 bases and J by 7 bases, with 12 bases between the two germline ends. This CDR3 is CASSHRQAEQYF. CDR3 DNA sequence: TGTGCCAGTAGTCACCGACAGGCAGAGCAGTACTTC.

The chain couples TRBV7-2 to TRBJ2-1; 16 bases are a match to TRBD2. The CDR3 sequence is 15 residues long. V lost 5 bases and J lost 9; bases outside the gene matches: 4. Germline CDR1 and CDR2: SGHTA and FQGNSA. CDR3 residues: CASSSGTSGRGEQFF. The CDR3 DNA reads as TGTGCCAGCAGCAGTGGGACTAGCGGGAGGGGTGAGCAGTTCTTC.

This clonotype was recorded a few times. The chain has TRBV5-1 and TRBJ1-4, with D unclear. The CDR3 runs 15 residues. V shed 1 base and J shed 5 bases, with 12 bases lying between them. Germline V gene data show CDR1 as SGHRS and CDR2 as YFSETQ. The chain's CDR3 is CASSLSGRLNEKLFF. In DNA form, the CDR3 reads TGCGCCAGCAGCTTGAGCGGGAGGCTAAATGAAAAACTGTTTTTT.

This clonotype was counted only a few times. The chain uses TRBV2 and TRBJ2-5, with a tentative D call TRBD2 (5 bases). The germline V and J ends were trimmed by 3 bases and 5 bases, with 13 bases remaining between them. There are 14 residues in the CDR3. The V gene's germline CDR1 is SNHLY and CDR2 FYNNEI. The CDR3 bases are TGTGCCAGCAGTGACTTGTCCTCGGGGGAGACCCAGTACTTC. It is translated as CASSDLSSGETQYF.

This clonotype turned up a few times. CDR3: CSVEFLQGLGQFF. The DNA for the CDR3 is TGCAGCGTTGAATTTTTGCAGGGGCTTGGGCAGTTCTTC. The rearrangement uses TRBV29-1 and TRBJ2-1, with a tentative D call TRBD1 (6 bases). The germline V gene has CDR1 SQVTM and CDR2 ANQGSEA. The ends were cut back, 2 bases at V and 12 bases at J, with 17 bases in the middle. This CDR3 has 13 amino acids.

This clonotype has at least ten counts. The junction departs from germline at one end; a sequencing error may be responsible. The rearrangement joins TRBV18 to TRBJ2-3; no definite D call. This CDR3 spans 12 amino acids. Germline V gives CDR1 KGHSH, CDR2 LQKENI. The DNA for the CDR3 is TGCGCCAGCAGCCCCTTAGGAGATACGCAGTATTTT. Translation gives CASSPLGDTQYF. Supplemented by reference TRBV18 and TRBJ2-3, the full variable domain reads NAGVMQNPRHLVRRRGQEARLRCSPMKGHSHVYWYRQLPEEGLKFMVYLQKENIIDESGMPKERFSAEFPKEGPSILRIQQVVRGDSAAYFCASSPLGDTQYFGPGTRLTVL.

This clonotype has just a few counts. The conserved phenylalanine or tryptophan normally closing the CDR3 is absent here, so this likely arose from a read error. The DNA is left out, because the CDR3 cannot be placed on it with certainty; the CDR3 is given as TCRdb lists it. This CDR3 is CASSLQGPSR. J is TRBJ2-7 and V is TRBV5-1; the listed D gene, TRBD2, was not tested against the DNA. Per germline, CDR1 SGHRS and CDR2 YFSETQ. The CDR3 region is 10 residues in length, termini included.

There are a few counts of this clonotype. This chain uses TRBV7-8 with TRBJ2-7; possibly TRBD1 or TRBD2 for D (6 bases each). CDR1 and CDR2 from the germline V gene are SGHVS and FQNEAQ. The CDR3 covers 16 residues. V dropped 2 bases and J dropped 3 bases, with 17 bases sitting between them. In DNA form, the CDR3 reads TGTGCCAGCAGCTTACAGGGGCTAGCGTCCCACTACGAGCAGTACTTC. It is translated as CASSLQGLASHYEQYF.

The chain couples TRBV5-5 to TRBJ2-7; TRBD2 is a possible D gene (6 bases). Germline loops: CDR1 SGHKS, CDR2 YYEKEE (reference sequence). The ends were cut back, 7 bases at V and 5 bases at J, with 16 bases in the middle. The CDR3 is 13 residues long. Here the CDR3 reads CASGRDLGDEQYF. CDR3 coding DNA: TGTGCCAGCGGGCGGGACCTAGGGGACGAGCAGTACTTC.

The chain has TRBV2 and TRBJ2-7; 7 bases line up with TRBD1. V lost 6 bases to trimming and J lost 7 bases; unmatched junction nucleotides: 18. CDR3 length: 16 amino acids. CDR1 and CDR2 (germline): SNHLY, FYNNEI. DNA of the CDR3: TGTGCCAGCAGGAGAACACAGGGGCCGCCCCTACGAGAGCAGTACTTC. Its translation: CASRRTQGPPLREQYF.

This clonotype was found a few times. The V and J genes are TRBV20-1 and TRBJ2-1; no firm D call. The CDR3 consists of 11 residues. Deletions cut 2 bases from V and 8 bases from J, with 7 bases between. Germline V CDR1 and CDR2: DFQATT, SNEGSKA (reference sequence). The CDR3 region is CSARPSDEQFF. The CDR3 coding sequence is TGCAGTGCTAGACCCAGCGATGAGCAGTTCTTC.

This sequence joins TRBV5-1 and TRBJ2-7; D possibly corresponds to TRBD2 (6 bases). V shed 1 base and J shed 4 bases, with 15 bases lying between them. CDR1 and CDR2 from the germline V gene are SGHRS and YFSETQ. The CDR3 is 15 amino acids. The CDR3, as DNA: TGCGCCAGCAGCTTGACGTGGCCGGGGAGGTACGAGCAGTACTTC. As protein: CASSLTWPGRYEQYF.

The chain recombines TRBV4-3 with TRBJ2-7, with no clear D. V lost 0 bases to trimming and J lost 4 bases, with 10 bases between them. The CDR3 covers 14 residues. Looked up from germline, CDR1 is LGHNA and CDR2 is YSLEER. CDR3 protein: CASSQELYFYEQYF. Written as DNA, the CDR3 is TGCGCCAGCAGCCAAGAGCTCTACTTTTACGAGCAGTACTTC.

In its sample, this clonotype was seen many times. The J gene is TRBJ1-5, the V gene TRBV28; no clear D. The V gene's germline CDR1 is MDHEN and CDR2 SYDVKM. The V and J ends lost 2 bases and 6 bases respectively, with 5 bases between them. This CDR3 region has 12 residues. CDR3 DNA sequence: TGTGCCAGCAGTTTAGGGGTTCAGCCCCAGCATTTT. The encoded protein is CASSLGVQPQHF.

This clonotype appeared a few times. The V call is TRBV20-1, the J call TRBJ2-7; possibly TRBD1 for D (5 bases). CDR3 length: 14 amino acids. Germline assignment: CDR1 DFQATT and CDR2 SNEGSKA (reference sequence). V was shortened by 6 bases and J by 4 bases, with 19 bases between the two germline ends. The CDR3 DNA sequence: TGCAGTGCCCTCCGGCAGGGTCATTCTTACGAGCAGTACTTC. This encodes CSALRQGHSYEQYF.

The DNA for the CDR3 is TGTGCCAGCAGTTATCCAGGGTCGTGGCAGCCCCAGCATTTT. This translates into CASSYPGSWQPQHF. V gene TRBV28 combines with J gene TRBJ1-5; weak D call: TRBD1 (5 bases). The length of the CDR3 is 14 residues. Germline-derived CDR1 and CDR2 are MDHEN and SYDVKM. With 4 bases removed from V and 7 bases from J, the gap between germline ends came to 14 bases.

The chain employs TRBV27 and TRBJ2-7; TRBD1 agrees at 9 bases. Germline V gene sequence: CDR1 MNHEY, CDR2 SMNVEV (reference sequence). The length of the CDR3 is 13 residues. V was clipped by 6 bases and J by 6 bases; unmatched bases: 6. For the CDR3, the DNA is TGTGCCAGCAGCTACCGGGACAGGGTCGAGCAGTACTTC. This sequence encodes CASSYRDRVEQYF.

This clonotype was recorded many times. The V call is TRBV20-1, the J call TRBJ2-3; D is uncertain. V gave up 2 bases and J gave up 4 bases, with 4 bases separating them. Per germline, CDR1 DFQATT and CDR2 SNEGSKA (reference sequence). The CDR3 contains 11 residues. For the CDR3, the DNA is TGCAGTGCTAGACTCGCAGATACGCAGTATTTT. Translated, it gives CSARLADTQYF.

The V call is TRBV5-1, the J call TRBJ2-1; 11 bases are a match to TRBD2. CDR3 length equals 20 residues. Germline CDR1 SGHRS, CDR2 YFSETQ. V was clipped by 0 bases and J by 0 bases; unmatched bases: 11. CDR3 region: CASSLVPSGGTIFSYNEQFF. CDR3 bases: TGCGCCAGCAGCTTGGTACCTAGCGGGGGGACAATATTCTCCTACAATGAGCAGTTCTTC.

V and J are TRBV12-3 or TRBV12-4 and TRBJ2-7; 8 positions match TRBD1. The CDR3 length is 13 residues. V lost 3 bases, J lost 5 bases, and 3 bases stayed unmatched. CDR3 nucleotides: TGTGCCAGCAGTTTTGGACAGGGAAACGAGCAGTACTTC. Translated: CASSFGQGNEQYF.

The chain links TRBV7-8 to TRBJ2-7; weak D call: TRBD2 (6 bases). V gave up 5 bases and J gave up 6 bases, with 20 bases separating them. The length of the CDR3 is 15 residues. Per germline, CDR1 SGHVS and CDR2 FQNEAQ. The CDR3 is CASSPEGLPLSEQYF. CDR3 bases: TGTGCCAGCAGCCCAGAGGGACTGCCCCTTAGCGAGCAGTACTTC.

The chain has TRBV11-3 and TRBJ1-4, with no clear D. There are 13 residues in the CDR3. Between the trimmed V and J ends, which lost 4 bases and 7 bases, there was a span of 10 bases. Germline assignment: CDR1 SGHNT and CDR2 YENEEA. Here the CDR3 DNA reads TGTGCCAGCAGCTACCTTTCCAGTGAAAAACTGTTTTTT. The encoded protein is CASSYLSSEKLFF.

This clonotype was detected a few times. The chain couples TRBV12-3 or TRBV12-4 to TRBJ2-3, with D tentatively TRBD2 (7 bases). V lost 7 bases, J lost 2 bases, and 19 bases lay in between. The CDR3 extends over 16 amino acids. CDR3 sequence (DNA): TGTGCCAGCACCCCACGAAGGCGGGGGCCCACAGATACGCAGTATTTT. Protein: CASTPRRRGPTDTQYF.

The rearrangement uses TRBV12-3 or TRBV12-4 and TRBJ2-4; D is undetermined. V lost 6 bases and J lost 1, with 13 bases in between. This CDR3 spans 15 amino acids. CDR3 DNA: TGTGCCAGCAGGTCTACTTCTAAGGCCAAAAACATTCAGTACTTC. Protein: CASRSTSKAKNIQYF.